The 18 T cell receptor beta chains listed next were all sequenced from one sample in a study of early T cells in non-severe SARS-CoV-2 infection. TCRdb re-analysed the 5' RACE reads in MiXCR, keeping a single row per CDR3 protein. The data show roughly 30,000 distinct CDR3 sequences, approximately 6.6% seen once. The sample here was whole blood, taken at baseline. All receptors come from an adult who was a healthcare worker with PCR-confirmed SARS-CoV-2 infection or an uninfected control (not recorded which).

Many counts were recorded for this clonotype. The chain couples TRBV5-5 to TRBJ1-3; D perhaps matches TRBD1 (5 bases). Trimming stripped 0 bases from V and 8 bases from J, with 15 bases between. The CDR3 length is 15 residues. Germline loops: CDR1 SGHKS, CDR2 YYEKEE (reference sequence). Here the CDR3 reads CASSLEGNPGHTIYF. The CDR3 DNA follows: TGTGCCAGCAGCTTGGAGGGGAACCCGGGACACACCATATATTTT.

This sequence joins TRBV9 and TRBJ2-3, with 11 bases that match TRBD1. The length of the CDR3 is 15 residues. From germline, CDR1 is SGDLS and CDR2 YYNGEE. V lost 3 bases and J lost 3; bases outside the gene matches: 3. The CDR3 sequence: CASSEDRGRTDTQYF. In nucleotides, the CDR3 is TGTGCCAGCAGCGAGGACAGGGGGCGAACAGATACGCAGTATTTT.

This clonotype was counted between two and nine times. V is TRBV28 and J is TRBJ2-7; D gene uncertain. The germline gives CDR1 MDHEN, CDR2 SYDVKM. The CDR3 runs to 13 residues. V gave up 4 bases and J gave up 0 bases, with 7 bases separating them. This chain's CDR3 is CASSSGYSYEQYF. Here the CDR3 DNA reads TGTGCCAGCAGTTCCGGTTACTCCTACGAGCAGTACTTC. The variable domain in full, completed from reference TRBV28 and TRBJ2-7, reads DVKVTQSSRYLVKRTGEKVFLECVQDMDHENMFWYRQDPGLGLRLIYFSYDVKMKEKGDIPEGYSVSREKKERFSLILESASTNQTSMYLCASSSGYSYEQYFGPGTRLTVT.

This clonotype was observed at least ten times. The chain joins TRBV7-2 to TRBJ2-7; a weak D match, TRBD2 (6 bases). This CDR3 contains 13 residues. The ends were cut back, 1 base at V and 2 bases at J, with 6 bases in the middle. Germline assignment: CDR1 SGHTA and CDR2 FQGNSA. The CDR3 sequence: CASSLGTTYEQYF. CDR3 nucleotides: TGTGCCAGCAGCTTAGGGACTACCTACGAGCAGTACTTC.

This clonotype was seen at least ten times. The V call is TRBV6-1, the J call TRBJ2-1, with 10 bases fitting TRBD2. The J segment lost 8 bases and the V segment lost 6 bases, leaving 10 bases of the junction unmatched. Germline V gene lookup returns CDR1 MNHNS and CDR2 SASEGT. The CDR3 runs 15 residues. The DNA for the CDR3 is TGTGCCAGCAGGAGAGCGGGAGGGCCTTCGGATGAGCAGTTCTTC. It translates to CASRRAGGPSDEQFF.

The chain combines TRBV4-2 with TRBJ2-3; D may correspond to TRBD1 or TRBD2 (6 bases each). Trimming cost V 3 bases and J 0 bases, with 10 bases left between them. Germline values: CDR1 LGHNA, CDR2 YNFKEQ. The CDR3 extends over 15 amino acids. This CDR3 is CASSHVGGSTDTQYF. CDR3 DNA: TGTGCCAGCAGCCATGTAGGGGGGAGCACAGATACGCAGTATTTT.

This clonotype was seen ten or more times. The chain employs TRBV18 and TRBJ2-7; 9 bases align to TRBD2. CDR1 KGHSH and CDR2 LQKENI come from the germline V gene. The CDR3 runs to 14 residues. Unmatched junction bases numbered 2, after V lost 2 bases and J lost 3 bases. CDR3 region: CASSPSREGYEQYF. CDR3 bases: TGTGCCAGCTCACCATCGCGGGAGGGCTACGAGCAGTACTTC.

Ten or more counts support this clonotype. This sequence joins TRBV27 and TRBJ1-5, with 8 bases lining up with TRBD1. The CDR3 runs to 16 residues. CDR1 MNHEY and CDR2 SMNVEV come from the germline V gene (reference sequence). V was pared by 2 bases and J by 5 bases, with 8 bases of the junction left unmatched. The CDR3 nucleotides read TGTGCCAGCAGTTTAAGGACGGACAGGGTAGATCAGCCCCAGCATTTT. The encoded protein is CASSLRTDRVDQPQHF.

This clonotype was seen at least ten times. Relative to the germline gene, one junction end is altered; a read error may explain this. The chain couples TRBV5-5 to TRBJ2-5; 8 nucleotides line up with TRBD2. The CDR3 spans 12 residues. Per germline, CDR1 SGHKS and CDR2 YYEKEE (reference sequence). CDR3 protein: CASSFVAGTPYF. The CDR3 coding sequence is TGTGCCAGCAGCTTCGTAGCGGGGACCCCGTACTTC.

This clonotype was detected ten times or more. The V gene is TRBV5-1, the J gene TRBJ2-5, with a possible D match to TRBD2 (6 bases). Trimming shortened V by 3 bases and J by 2 bases, and 14 bases separated the two germline ends. Germline V lookup: CDR1 SGHRS, CDR2 YFSETQ. This CDR3 region has 15 residues. CDR3 DNA: TGCGCCAGCAGCTACACCGGGACTGGTCAAGAGACCCAGTACTTC. Translation: CASSYTGTGQETQYF.

The chain couples TRBV7-3 to TRBJ2-5, with D perhaps assigned TRBD1 or TRBD2 (5 bases each). Germline V lookup: CDR1 SGHTA, CDR2 FQGTGA. V gave up 5 bases and J gave up 2 bases, with 9 bases separating them. The length of the CDR3 is 13 residues. Here the CDR3 reads CASSRDRQETQYF. CDR3 nucleotide sequence: TGTGCCAGCAGCCGGGACCGTCAAGAGACCCAGTACTTC.

The J gene is TRBJ2-7, the V gene TRBV7-6; no definite D call. Germline CDR1 is SGHVS and CDR2 is FNYEAQ. V was clipped by 4 bases and J by 2 bases, with 3 bases between them. The CDR3 loop spans 11 amino acids. CDR3 DNA: TGTGCCAGCAGCTCGGCCTACGAGCAGTACTTC. It is translated as CASSSAYEQYF.

The table lists this clonotype with a few counts. The CDR3 reads CASTGNPSSYNEQFF. The DNA of the CDR3 is TGTGCCAGCACCGGAAACCCGAGCTCCTACAATGAGCAGTTCTTC. The rearrangement joins TRBV6-5 to TRBJ2-1; D not certain. V lost 7 bases and J lost 0, with 13 bases in between. The CDR3 runs to 15 residues. Germline V gene sequence: CDR1 MNHEY, CDR2 SVGAGI.

This clonotype has at least ten counts. This chain uses TRBV7-8 with TRBJ2-1; D is perhaps TRBD2 (5 bases). The germline V and J ends were trimmed by 2 bases and 3 bases, with 8 bases remaining between them. The CDR3 length is 14 residues. Germline V gene sequence: CDR1 SGHVS, CDR2 FQNEAQ. This CDR3 reads CASSLLAVYNEQFF. The CDR3 nucleotides read TGTGCCAGCAGCTTACTAGCCGTCTACAATGAGCAGTTCTTC. Based on the CDR3 plus reference TRBV7-8 and TRBJ2-1, the full variable domain is GAGVSQSPRYKVAKRGQDVALRCDPISGHVSLFWYQQALGQGPEFLTYFQNEAQLDKSGLPSDRFFAERPEGSVSTLKIQRTQQEDSAVYLCASSLLAVYNEQFFGPGTRLTVL.

This clonotype was detected many times. The J gene is TRBJ2-1, the V gene TRBV2; 9 bases fit TRBD2. V gave up 3 bases and J gave up 2 bases; unmatched junction bases: 2. CDR1 and CDR2 (germline): SNHLY, FYNNEI. CDR3 length: 15 amino acids. The CDR3 region is CASSELAGAYNEQFF. Here the CDR3 DNA reads TGTGCCAGCAGTGAGTTAGCGGGGGCCTACAATGAGCAGTTCTTC.

This clonotype was counted at least ten times. The CDR3 DNA follows: TGTGCCAGCCTCAGAACCCCGAACACCGGGGAGCTGTTTTTT. This gives the protein CASLRTPNTGELFF. V is TRBV28 and J is TRBJ2-2; D is unclear. The CDR3 is made up of 14 amino acids. Per germline, CDR1 MDHEN and CDR2 SYDVKM. Trimming took 8 bases from V and 0 from J, leaving 10 bases between them.

A few counts support this clonotype. This chain uses TRBV7-2 with TRBJ2-5, with D possibly being TRBD1 (5 bases). Trimming removed 5 bases at V and 0 bases at J, with 10 bases between. The germline V gene encodes CDR1 SGHTA and CDR2 FQGNSA. This CDR3 spans 14 amino acids. Here the CDR3 reads CASSPDRNQETQYF. In nucleotides, the CDR3 is TGTGCCAGCAGCCCCGACAGAAACCAAGAGACCCAGTACTTC. Using reference TRBV7-2 and TRBJ2-5 for the parts outside the CDR3, the full variable domain is GAGVSQSPSNKVTEKGKDVELRCDPISGHTALYWYRQSLGQGLEFLIYFQGNSAPDKSGLPSDRFSAERTGGSVSTLTIQRTQQEDSAVYLCASSPDRNQETQYFGPGTRLLVL.

At least ten counts were recorded for this clonotype. This chain links TRBV12-3 or TRBV12-4 with TRBJ2-5; tentatively, D is TRBD1 (6 bases). V was pared by 6 bases and J by 5 bases, with 16 bases between. CDR3 length equals 14 residues. CDR3 loop: CASRSQGFGETQYF. CDR3 DNA sequence: TGTGCCAGCAGATCACAGGGATTCGGCGAGACCCAGTACTTC.